This T cell receptor beta chain came from a study of blood T cell repertoires in COVID-19. Turning to the study itself: The samples span acute and convalescent COVID-19 from the United States, Italy and Spain.

It was during active infection that Seattle patients were enrolled and then longitudinally followed. In the study's own analysis: Quantification of nucleated cells was approximated via reference gene primer amplification. Method: immunoSEQ multiplex PCR; TCRdb's copy keeps in-frame clones and lacks some. That table is the source of V, J and clone size, and D and trimming were worked out from the DNA. The data show about 160,000 clones, 82% seen once. The TCR comes from a woman aged 40 to 50 with COVID-19, enrolled during active disease. Sequenced input: peripheral blood.

The CDR3 sequence: CASSQAGKDVEQYF. CDR3 DNA sequence: TGTGCCAGCTCACAGGCAGGGAAGGACGTGGAGCAGTACTTC. The chain combines TRBV18 with TRBJ2-7; tentative D call: TRBD1 (5 bases). Germline V gene lookup returns CDR1 KGHSH and CDR2 LQKENI. The V end was cut by 4 bases, the J end by 7 bases, with 17 bases between. This CDR3 is 14 amino acids long.